Each of the 4 T cell receptor beta chains below was sequenced from the same sample in a study of control samples from healthy donors and cancer patients. Sequenced by immunoSEQ multiplex PCR; TCRdb stores in-frame clones only, minus some. The sample lists some 130,000 clones; roughly 90% were seen once. Specimen: blood. The receptors here all came from a man between 18 and 29 years old in good health.

As DNA, the CDR3 is TGTGCCAGCAGTACCACGGGTAGGGGGGGGCCATACGAGCAGTACTTC. It encodes CASSTTGRGGPYEQYF. The chain combines TRBV28 with TRBJ2-7, with a tentative D call TRBD2 (7 bases). Deletions cut 5 bases from V and 4 bases from J, with 21 bases between. CDR3 length equals 16 residues. Germline CDR1 is MDHEN and CDR2 is SYDVKM.

This clone was picked up one time. The J gene is TRBJ1-1, the V gene TRBV5-1; 10 bases are a match to TRBD1. The CDR3 sequence is 13 residues long. Per the germline V gene, CDR1 is SGHRS and CDR2 is YFSETQ. Germline trimming cut 4 bases from V and 5 bases from J; bases unmatched to any gene: 2. The CDR3 is CASSMDRGTEAFF. The CDR3 DNA is TGCGCCAGCAGCATGGACAGGGGGACTGAAGCTTTCTTT.

The V gene is TRBV27, the J gene TRBJ2-3; 7 positions agree with TRBD2. The CDR3 spans 13 residues. Germline CDR1 and CDR2: MNHEY and SMNVEV (reference sequence). V shed 5 bases and J 9 bases; nucleotides not matched to a gene: 8. CDR3 sequence (DNA): TGTGCCAGCAGTCAGCGGGCCGGGGGGACGCAGTATTTT. This translates into CASSQRAGGTQYF.

V gene TRBV2 combines with J gene TRBJ2-5, with 8 bases fitting TRBD2. There are 15 residues in the CDR3. The germline V gene encodes CDR1 SNHLY and CDR2 FYNNEI. V dropped 2 bases and J dropped 1; count of bases not matched to a gene: 3. CDR3: CASSEWRGVQETQYF. The CDR3 DNA reads TGTGCCAGCAGTGAATGGCGGGGGGTCCAAGAGACCCAGTACTTC.